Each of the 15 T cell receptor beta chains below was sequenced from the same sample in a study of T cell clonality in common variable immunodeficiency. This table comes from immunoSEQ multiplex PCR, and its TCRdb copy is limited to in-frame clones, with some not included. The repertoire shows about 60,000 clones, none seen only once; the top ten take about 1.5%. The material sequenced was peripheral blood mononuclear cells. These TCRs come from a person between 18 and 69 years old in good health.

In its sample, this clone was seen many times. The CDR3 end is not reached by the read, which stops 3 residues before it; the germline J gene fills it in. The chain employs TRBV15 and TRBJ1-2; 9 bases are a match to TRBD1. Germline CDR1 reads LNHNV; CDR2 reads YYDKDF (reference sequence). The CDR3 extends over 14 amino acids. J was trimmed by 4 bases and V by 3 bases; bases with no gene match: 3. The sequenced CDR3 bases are TGTGCCACCAGCAGCCGGGACAGGGTCTATGGC. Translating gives CATSSRDRVYG. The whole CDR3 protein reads CATSSRDRVYGYTF.

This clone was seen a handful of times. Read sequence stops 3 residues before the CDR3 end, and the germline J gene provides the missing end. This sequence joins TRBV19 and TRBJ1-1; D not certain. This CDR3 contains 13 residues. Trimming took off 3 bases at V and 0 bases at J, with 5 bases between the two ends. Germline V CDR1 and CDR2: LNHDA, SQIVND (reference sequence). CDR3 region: CASSIGVNTEAFF. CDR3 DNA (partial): TGTGCCAGTAGTATCGGTGTGAACACTGAA.

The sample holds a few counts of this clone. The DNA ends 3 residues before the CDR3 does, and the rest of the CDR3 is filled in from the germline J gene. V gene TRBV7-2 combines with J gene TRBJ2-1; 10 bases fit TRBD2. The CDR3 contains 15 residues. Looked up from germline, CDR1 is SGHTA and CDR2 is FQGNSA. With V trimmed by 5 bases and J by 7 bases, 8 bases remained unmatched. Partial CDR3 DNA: TGTGCCAGCAGCCGCCCAGCGGGAGGGCTGAATGAG. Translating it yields CASSRPAGGLNE. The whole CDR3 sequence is CASSRPAGGLNEQFF.

CDR3: CASSLAGLREGLDDEQFF. The sequenced part of the CDR3 DNA is TGTGCCAGCAGCTTAGCAGGGTTGCGGGAGGGCCTCGACGATGAG. V gene TRBV7-6 combines with J gene TRBJ2-1; the match to TRBD2 covers 9 bases. The observed sequence ends 3 residues before the CDR3 terminus, with the missing tail filled in from the germline J gene. The germline V gene encodes CDR1 SGHVS and CDR2 FNYEAQ. The CDR3 runs to 18 residues. V gave up 0 bases and J gave up 8 bases; unmatched junction bases: 14. Full variable domain (missing parts from reference TRBV7-6 and TRBJ2-1): GAGVSQSPRYKVTKRGQDVALRCDPISGHVSLYWYRQALGQGPEFLTYFNYEAQQDKSGLPNDRFSAERPEGSISTLTIQRTEQRDSAMYRCASSLAGLREGLDDEQFFGPGTRLTVL.

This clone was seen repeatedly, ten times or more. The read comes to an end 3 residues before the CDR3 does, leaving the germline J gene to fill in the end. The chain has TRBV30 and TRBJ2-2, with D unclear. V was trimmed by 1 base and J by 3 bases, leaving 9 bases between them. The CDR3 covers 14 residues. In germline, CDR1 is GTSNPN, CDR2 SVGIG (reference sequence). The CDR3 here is CAWSARLDTGELFF. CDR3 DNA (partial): TGTGCCTGGAGTGCAAGACTTGACACCGGGGAG.

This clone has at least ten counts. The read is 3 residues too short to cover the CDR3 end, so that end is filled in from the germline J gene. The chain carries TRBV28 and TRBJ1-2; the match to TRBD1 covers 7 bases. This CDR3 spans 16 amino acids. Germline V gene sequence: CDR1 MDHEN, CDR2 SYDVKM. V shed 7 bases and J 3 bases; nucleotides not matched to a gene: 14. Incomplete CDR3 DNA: TGTGCCAGCACTACGACAGGGATTATTTCTGACTATGGC. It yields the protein CASTTTGIISDYG. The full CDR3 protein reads CASTTTGIISDYGYTF.

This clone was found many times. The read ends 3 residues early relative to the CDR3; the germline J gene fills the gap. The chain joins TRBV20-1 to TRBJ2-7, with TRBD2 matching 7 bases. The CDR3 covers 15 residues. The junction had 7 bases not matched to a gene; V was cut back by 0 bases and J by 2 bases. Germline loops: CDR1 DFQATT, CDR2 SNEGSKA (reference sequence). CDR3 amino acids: CSARDLLAGTYEQYF. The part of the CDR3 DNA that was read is TGCAGTGCTAGAGATCTTTTAGCGGGCACCTACGAG.

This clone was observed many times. The CDR3 here is CASSTGTSAQETQYF. The sequenced part of the CDR3 DNA is TGTGCCAGCAGTACCGGGACTAGCGCCCAAGAGACC. The chain uses TRBV6-2 or TRBV6-3 and TRBJ2-5; TRBD2 matches 10 bases. Read data end 3 residues before the CDR3 end; the end is taken from the germline J gene. This CDR3 comprises 15 residues. Unmatched junction bases numbered 4, after V lost 5 bases and J lost 1 base. Germline-derived CDR1 and CDR2 are MNHEY and SVGEGT.

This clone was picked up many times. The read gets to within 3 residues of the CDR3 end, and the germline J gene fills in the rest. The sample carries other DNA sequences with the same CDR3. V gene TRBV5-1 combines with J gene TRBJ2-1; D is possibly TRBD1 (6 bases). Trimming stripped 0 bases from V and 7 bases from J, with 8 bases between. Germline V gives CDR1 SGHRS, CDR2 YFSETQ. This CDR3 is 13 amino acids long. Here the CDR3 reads CASSLGRGNEQFF. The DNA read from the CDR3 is TGCGCCAGCAGCTTGGGAAGGGGGAATGAG.

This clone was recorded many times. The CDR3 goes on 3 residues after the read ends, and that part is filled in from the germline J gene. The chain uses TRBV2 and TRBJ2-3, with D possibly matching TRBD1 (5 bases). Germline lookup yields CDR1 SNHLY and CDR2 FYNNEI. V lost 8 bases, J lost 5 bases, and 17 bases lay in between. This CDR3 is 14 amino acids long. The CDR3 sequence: CASEEQGWGDTQYF. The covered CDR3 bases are TGTGCCAGCGAAGAGCAGGGATGGGGAGATACG.

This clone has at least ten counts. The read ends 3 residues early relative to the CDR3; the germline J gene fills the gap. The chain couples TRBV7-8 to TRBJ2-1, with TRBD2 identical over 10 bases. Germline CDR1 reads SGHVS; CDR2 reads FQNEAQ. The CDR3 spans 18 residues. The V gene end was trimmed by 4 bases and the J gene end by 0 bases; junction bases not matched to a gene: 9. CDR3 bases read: TGTGCCAGCAGCTCGGGACTAGCGTCAGCCAGCTCCTACAATGAG. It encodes CASSSGLASASSYNE. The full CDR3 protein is CASSSGLASASSYNEQFF.

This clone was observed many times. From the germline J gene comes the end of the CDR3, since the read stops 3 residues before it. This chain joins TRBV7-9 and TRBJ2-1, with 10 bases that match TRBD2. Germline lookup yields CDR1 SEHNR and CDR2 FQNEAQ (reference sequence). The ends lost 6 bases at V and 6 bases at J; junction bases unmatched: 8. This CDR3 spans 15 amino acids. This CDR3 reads CASRHSSGRGNEQFF. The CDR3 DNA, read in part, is TGTGCCAGCAGGCATTCCAGCGGGAGGGGCAATGAG. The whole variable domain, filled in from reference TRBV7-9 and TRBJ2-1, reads DTGVSQNPRHKITKRGQNVTFRCDPISEHNRLYWYRQTLGQGPEFLTYFQNEAQLEKSRLLSDRFSAERPKGSFSTLEIQRTEQGDSAMYLCASRHSSGRGNEQFFGPGTRLTVL.

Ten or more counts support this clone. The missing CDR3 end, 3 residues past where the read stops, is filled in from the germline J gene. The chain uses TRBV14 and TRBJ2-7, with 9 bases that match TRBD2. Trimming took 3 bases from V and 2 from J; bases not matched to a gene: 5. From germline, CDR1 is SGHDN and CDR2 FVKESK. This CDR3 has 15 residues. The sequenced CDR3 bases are TGTGCCAGCAGCCAGGGGGCGGGAGGGCCCTACGAG. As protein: CASSQGAGGPYE. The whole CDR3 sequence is CASSQGAGGPYEQYF.

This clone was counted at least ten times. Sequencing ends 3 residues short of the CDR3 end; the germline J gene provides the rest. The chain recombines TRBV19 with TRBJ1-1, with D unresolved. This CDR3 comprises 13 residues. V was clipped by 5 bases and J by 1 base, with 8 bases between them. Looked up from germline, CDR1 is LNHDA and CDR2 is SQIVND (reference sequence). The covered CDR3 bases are TGTGCCAGTAGTCTTCAGAGGAACACTGAA. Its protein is CASSLQRNTE. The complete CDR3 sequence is CASSLQRNTEAFF.

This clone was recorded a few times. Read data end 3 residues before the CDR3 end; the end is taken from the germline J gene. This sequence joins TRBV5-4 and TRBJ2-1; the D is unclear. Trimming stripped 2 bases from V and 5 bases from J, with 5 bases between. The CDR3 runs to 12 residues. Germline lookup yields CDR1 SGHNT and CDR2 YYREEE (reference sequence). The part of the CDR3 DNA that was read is TGTGCCAGCAGCTTTTCCAACAATGAG. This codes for CASSFSNNE. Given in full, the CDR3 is CASSFSNNEQFF.